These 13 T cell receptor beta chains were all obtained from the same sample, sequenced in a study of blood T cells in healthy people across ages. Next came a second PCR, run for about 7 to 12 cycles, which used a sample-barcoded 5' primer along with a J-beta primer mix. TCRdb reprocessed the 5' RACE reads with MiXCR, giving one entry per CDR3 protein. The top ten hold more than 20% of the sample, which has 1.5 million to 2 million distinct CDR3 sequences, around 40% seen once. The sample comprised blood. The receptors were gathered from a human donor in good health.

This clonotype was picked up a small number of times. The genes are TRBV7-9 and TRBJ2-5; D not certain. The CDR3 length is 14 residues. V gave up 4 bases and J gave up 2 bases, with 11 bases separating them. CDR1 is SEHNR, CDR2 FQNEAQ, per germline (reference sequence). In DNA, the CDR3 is TGTGCCAGCAGCTCCCGGTGGGGACAAGAGACCCAGTACTTC. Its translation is CASSSRWGQETQYF.

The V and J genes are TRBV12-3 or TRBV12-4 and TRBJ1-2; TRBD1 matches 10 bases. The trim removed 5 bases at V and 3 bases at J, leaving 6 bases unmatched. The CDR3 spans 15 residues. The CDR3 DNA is TGTGCCAGCAGTCCGCCCGGGACAGGGGACTATGGCTACACCTTC. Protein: CASSPPGTGDYGYTF.

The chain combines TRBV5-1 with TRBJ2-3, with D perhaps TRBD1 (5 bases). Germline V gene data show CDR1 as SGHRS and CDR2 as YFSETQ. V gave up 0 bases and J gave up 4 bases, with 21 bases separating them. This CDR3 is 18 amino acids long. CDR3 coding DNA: TGCGCCAGCAGCTTGGTACGCCACGGCCCTAGGGGCTCAGATACGCAGTATTTT. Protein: CASSLVRHGPRGSDTQYF. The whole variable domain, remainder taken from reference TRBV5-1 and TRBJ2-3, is KAGVTQTPRYLIKTRGQQVTLSCSPISGHRSVSWYQQTPGQGLQFLFEYFSETQRNKGNFPGRFSGRQFSNSRSEMNVSTLELGDSALYLCASSLVRHGPRGSDTQYFGPGTRLTVL.

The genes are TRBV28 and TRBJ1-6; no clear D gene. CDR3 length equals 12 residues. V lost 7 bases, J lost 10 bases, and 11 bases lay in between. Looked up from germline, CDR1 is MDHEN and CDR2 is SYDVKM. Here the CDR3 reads CASTLGISPLHF. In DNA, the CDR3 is TGTGCCAGCACCCTCGGAATCTCACCCCTCCACTTT.

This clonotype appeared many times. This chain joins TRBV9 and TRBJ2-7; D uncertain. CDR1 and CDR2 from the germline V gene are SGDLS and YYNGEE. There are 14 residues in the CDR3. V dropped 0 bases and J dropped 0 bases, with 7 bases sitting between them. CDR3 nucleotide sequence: TGTGCCAGCAGCGTAGAGGCAGCCTCCTACGAGCAGTACTTC. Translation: CASSVEAASYEQYF. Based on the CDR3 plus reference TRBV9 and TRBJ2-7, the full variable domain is DSGVTQTPKHLITATGQRVTLRCSPRSGDLSVYWYQQSLDQGLQFLIQYYNGEERAKGNILERFSAQQFPDLHSELNLSSLELGDSALYFCASSVEAASYEQYFGPGTRLTVT.

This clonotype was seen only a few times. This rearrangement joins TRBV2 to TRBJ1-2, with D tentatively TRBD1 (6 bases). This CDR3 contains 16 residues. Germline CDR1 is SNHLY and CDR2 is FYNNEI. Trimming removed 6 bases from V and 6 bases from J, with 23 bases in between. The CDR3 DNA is TGTGCCAGCAGCCCCCCACCGAACCCAGGGACAAATGGCTACACCTTC. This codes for CASSPPPNPGTNGYTF.

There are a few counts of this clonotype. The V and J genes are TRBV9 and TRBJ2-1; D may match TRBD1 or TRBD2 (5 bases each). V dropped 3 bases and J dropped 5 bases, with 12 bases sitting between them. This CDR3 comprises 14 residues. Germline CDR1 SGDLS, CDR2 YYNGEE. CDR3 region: CASSERDVDNEQFF. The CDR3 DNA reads TGTGCCAGCAGCGAACGGGACGTGGACAATGAGCAGTTCTTC.

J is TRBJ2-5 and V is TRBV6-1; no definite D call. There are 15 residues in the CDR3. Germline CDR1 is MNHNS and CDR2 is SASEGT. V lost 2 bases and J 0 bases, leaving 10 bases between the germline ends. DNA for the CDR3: TGTGCCAGCAGTGAAATGTTGCTAGACCAAGAGACCCAGTACTTC. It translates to CASSEMLLDQETQYF.

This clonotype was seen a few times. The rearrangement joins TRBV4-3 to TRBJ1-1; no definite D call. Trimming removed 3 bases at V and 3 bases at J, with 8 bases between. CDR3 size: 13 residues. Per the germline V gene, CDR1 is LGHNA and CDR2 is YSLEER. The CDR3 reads CASSQGWDTEAFF. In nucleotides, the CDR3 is TGCGCCAGCAGCCAGGGTTGGGACACTGAAGCTTTCTTT.

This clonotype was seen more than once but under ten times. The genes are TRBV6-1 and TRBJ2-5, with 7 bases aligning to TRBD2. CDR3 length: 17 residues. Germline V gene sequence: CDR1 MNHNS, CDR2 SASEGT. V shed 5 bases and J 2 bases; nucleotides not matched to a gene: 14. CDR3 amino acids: CASSLHHRDYIQETQYF. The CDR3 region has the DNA TGTGCCAGCAGTCTGCACCACCGGGACTACATTCAAGAGACCCAGTACTTC.

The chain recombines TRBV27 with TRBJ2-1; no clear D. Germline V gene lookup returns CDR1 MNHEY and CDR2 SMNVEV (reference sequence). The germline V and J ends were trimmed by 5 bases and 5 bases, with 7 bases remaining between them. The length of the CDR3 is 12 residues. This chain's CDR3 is CASSTEDNEQFF. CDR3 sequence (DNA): TGTGCCAGCAGTACAGAAGACAATGAGCAGTTCTTC.

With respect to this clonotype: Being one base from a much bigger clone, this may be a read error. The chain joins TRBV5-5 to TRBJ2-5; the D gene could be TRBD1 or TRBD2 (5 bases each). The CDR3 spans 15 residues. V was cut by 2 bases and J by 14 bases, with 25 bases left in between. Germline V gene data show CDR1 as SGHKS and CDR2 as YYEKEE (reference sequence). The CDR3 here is CASSFGAPDVYEHYF. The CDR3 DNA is TGTGCCAGCAGCTTCGGGGCACCGGATGTCTACGAGCACTACTTC.

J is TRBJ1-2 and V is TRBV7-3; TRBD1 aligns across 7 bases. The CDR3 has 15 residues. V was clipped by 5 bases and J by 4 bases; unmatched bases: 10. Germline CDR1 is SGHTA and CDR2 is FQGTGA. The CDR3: CASSPGGVQIYGYTF. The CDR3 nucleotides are TGTGCCAGCAGCCCAGGGGGTGTACAGATCTATGGCTACACCTTC. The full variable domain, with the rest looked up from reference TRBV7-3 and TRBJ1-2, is GAGVSQTPSNKVTEKGKYVELRCDPISGHTALYWYRQSLGQGPEFLIYFQGTGAADDSGLPNDRFFAVRPEGSVSTLKIQRTERGDSAVYLCASSPGGVQIYGYTFGSGTRLTVV.